The rows below give T cell receptor beta chains drawn from one sample of a study of molecular identifiers for immune sequencing clone quantification. MiXCR, run by TCRdb on the PCR reads, gives a single entry per CDR3 protein. The repertoire holds a few hundred thousand distinct CDR3 sequences, with about 21% as singletons. Specimen: naive CD8+ T cells from blood, with Jurkat cell RNA spiked in. These receptors all stem from a human donor in good health. Some libraries in this study had Jurkat cell RNA spiked in. Both conserved end residues are part of each CDR3. D genes are given only for firm matches. Expanded clones get a size class; other rows say once, few or many, or leave the size out.

j_call: TRBJ2-1; clone_size: .; v_call: TRBV2; d_call: TRBD2; cdr3_nt: TGTGCCAGCAGTGAAGCCGGCGGGAGGGTCTACAATGAGCAGTTCTTC; cdr3_aa: CASSEAGGRVYNEQFF
j_call: TRBJ2-1; clone_size: few; v_call: TRBV12-3/TRBV12-4; d_call: .; cdr3_nt: TGTGCCAGCAGTTTTCGGGGAGACAATGAGCAGTTCTTC; cdr3_aa: CASSFRGDNEQFF
j_call: TRBJ1-3; clone_size: many; v_call: TRBV7-9; d_call: .; cdr3_nt: TGTGCCAGCAGCCCGGACGCTGGAAACACCATATATTTT; cdr3_aa: CASSPDAGNTIYF
j_call: TRBJ2-7; clone_size: many; v_call: TRBV7-2; d_call: TRBD2; cdr3_nt: TGTGCCAGCAGCGAGGGACTAGCGGGCGAGCAGTACTTC; cdr3_aa: CASSEGLAGEQYF
j_call: TRBJ2-3; clone_size: many; v_call: TRBV12-5; d_call: .; cdr3_nt: TGTGCTAGTGGTTCCAGTGAGGTGCCAGATACGCAGTATTTT; cdr3_aa: CASGSSEVPDTQYF
j_call: TRBJ2-6; clone_size: .; v_call: TRBV23-1; d_call: .; cdr3_nt: TGCGCCAGCAGTCAATCGTCGGCCCAGGGTTCGTCTGGGGCCAACGTCCTGACTTTC; cdr3_aa: CASSQSSAQGSSGANVLTF
j_call: TRBJ2-7; clone_size: .; v_call: TRBV11-2; d_call: .; cdr3_nt: TGTGCCAGCAGCTTAGATCCCCGCGACCACGAGCAGTACTTC; cdr3_aa: CASSLDPRDHEQYF
j_call: TRBJ1-1; clone_size: few; v_call: TRBV6-5; d_call: TRBD1; cdr3_nt: TGTGCCAGCAGTCCTGGACAGGACCCCATGAACACTGAAGCTTTCTTT; cdr3_aa: CASSPGQDPMNTEAFF
j_call: TRBJ2-3; clone_size: many; v_call: TRBV6-5; d_call: .; cdr3_nt: TGTGCCAGCAGTTACTCGGGCTCTAGTCTGCCAGATACGCAGTATTTT; cdr3_aa: CASSYSGSSLPDTQYF
j_call: TRBJ1-4; clone_size: many; v_call: TRBV12-3/TRBV12-4; d_call: TRBD1; cdr3_nt: TGTGCCAGCAGTCAGGGACAGGTGAAAGAAAAACTGTTTTTT; cdr3_aa: CASSQGQVKEKLFF
j_call: TRBJ2-1; clone_size: few; v_call: TRBV7-2; d_call: .; cdr3_nt: TGTGCCAGCAGCTTATTGGTGGGGAGTGAGCAGTTCTTC; cdr3_aa: CASSLLVGSEQFF
j_call: TRBJ2-3; clone_size: many; v_call: TRBV7-9; d_call: .; cdr3_nt: TGTGCCAGCAGCTCACAGCGAAGCACAGATACGCAGTATTTT; cdr3_aa: CASSSQRSTDTQYF
j_call: TRBJ2-5; clone_size: many; v_call: TRBV6-2/TRBV6-3; d_call: .; cdr3_nt: TGTGCCAGCAGAGAGACAGGAGCAGAGACCCAGTACTTC; cdr3_aa: CASRETGAETQYF
j_call: TRBJ2-3; clone_size: .; v_call: TRBV27; d_call: TRBD1; cdr3_nt: TGTGCCAGCACGAGGGGGCCTGCAGATACGCAGTATTTT; cdr3_aa: CASTRGPADTQYF
j_call: TRBJ2-5; clone_size: .; v_call: TRBV3-1; d_call: .; cdr3_nt: TGTGCCAGCAGCCAAGTTGGGGGGCCGGAGACCCAGTACTTC; cdr3_aa: CASSQVGGPETQYF
j_call: TRBJ1-2; clone_size: few; v_call: TRBV7-9; d_call: .; cdr3_nt: TGTGCCAGCAGCCCCCCCGGACAGAGAAGCTATGGCTACACCTTC; cdr3_aa: CASSPPGQRSYGYTF
j_call: TRBJ1-4; clone_size: .; v_call: TRBV29-1; d_call: TRBD1; cdr3_nt: TGCAGCGTTATGCTCCCGGGACAGGGGATTAAGCTGTTTTTT; cdr3_aa: CSVMLPGQGIKLFF
j_call: TRBJ2-7; clone_size: .; v_call: TRBV7-9; d_call: .; cdr3_nt: TGTGCCAGCAGCGCACCGGGGGCTTACGAGCAGTGCTTC; cdr3_aa: CASSAPGAYEQCF
j_call: TRBJ1-5; clone_size: .; v_call: TRBV4-1; d_call: .; cdr3_nt: TGCGCCAGCAGCCTGGCAGGGGAGATGGGCAATCAGCCCCAGCATTTT; cdr3_aa: CASSLAGEMGNQPQHF
j_call: TRBJ1-5; clone_size: .; v_call: TRBV19; d_call: TRBD1; cdr3_nt: TGTGCCAGTAGATTAGGCAGGGGGGTCAACAATCAGCCCCAGCATTTT; cdr3_aa: CASRLGRGVNNQPQHF
j_call: TRBJ1-3; clone_size: many; v_call: TRBV28; d_call: .; cdr3_nt: TGTGCCAGCAGTTTTCCCACCTACGCTGGAAACACCATATATTTT; cdr3_aa: CASSFPTYAGNTIYF
j_call: TRBJ2-5; clone_size: many; v_call: TRBV12-3/TRBV12-4; d_call: .; cdr3_nt: TGTGCCAGCAGGTCCTGGGACCAAGAGACCCAGTACTTC; cdr3_aa: CASRSWDQETQYF
j_call: TRBJ1-6; clone_size: many; v_call: TRBV14; d_call: .; cdr3_nt: TGTGCCAGCAGCCCACCCGGGGGGGATTCACCCCTCCACTTT; cdr3_aa: CASSPPGGDSPLHF
j_call: TRBJ2-3; clone_size: many; v_call: TRBV7-2; d_call: TRBD1; cdr3_nt: TGTGCCAGCAGCTTAGTTGGGACAGGCTTAGATACGCAGTATTTT; cdr3_aa: CASSLVGTGLDTQYF
j_call: TRBJ2-2; clone_size: many; v_call: TRBV7-6; d_call: .; cdr3_nt: TGTGCCACTGGCTCCGGGGAGCTGTTTTTT; cdr3_aa: CATGSGELFF
j_call: TRBJ1-3; clone_size: many; v_call: TRBV4-3; d_call: .; cdr3_nt: TGCGCCAGCAGTCTAGCCAGGGACGGTTCTGGAAACACCATATATTTT; cdr3_aa: CASSLARDGSGNTIYF
j_call: TRBJ2-2; clone_size: few; v_call: TRBV5-5; d_call: .; cdr3_nt: TGTGCCAGCAGCATGTCGCACACCGGGGAGCTGTTTTTT; cdr3_aa: CASSMSHTGELFF
j_call: TRBJ1-1; clone_size: once; v_call: TRBV7-9; d_call: .; cdr3_nt: TGTGCCAGCAGCGGCGGGGGGCGGATTGAAGCTTTCTTT; cdr3_aa: CASSGGGRIEAFF